This T cell receptor (beta chain) was profiled in a study of glioma-infiltrating T cells. Study observations and caveats: Very few CDR3 sequences were shared between tissue and blood. Tissue-blood divergence was below expectation in non-neoplastic patients, above in gliomas.

There are many counts of this clonotype. Its antigen is not known. TCR alpha and beta CDR3 regions were amplified from RNA using iRepertoire nested multiplex PCR. For one-step reverse transcription and amplification, roughly 95-400 ng of tissue mRNA or PBMC total RNA was used. TCRdb processed the multiplex PCR reads anew with MiXCR; each CDR3 protein has one entry. The sample has over 100,000 distinct CDR3 sequences, less than 30% seen once. V lost 3 bases and J lost 4, with 12 bases in between. CDR1 and CDR2 (germline): MDHEN, SYDVKM. The CDR3 sequence is 14 residues long. The source of this sequence is a human donor with low-grade glioma or glioblastoma, undergoing nonglioma brain surgery, or in good health (not recorded which). V gene TRBV28 combines with J gene TRBJ1-1; D unclear. Material for sequencing was glioma tissue, nonneoplastic brain tissue, or PBMCs (not recorded which). DNA for the CDR3: TGTGCCAGCAGTTTGGTCTGGGCCCGCACTGAAGCTTTCTTT. Translating it yields CASSLVWARTEAFF. Complete variable domain (other parts from reference TRBV28 and TRBJ1-1): DVKVTQSSRYLVKRTGEKVFLECVQDMDHENMFWYRQDPGLGLRLIYFSYDVKMKEKGDIPEGYSVSREKKERFSLILESASTNQTSMYLCASSLVWARTEAFFGQGTRLTVV.